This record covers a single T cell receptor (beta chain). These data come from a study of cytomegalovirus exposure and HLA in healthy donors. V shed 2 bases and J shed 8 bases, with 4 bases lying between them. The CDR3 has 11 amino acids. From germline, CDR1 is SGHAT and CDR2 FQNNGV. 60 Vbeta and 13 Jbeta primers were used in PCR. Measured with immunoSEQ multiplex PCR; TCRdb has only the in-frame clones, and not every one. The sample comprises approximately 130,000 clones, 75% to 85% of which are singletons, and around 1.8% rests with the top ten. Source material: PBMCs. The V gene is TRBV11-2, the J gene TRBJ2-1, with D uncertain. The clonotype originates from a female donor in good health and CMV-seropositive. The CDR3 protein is CASSLLDEQFF. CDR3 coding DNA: TGTGCCAGCAGCTTACTCGATGAGCAGTTCTTC.